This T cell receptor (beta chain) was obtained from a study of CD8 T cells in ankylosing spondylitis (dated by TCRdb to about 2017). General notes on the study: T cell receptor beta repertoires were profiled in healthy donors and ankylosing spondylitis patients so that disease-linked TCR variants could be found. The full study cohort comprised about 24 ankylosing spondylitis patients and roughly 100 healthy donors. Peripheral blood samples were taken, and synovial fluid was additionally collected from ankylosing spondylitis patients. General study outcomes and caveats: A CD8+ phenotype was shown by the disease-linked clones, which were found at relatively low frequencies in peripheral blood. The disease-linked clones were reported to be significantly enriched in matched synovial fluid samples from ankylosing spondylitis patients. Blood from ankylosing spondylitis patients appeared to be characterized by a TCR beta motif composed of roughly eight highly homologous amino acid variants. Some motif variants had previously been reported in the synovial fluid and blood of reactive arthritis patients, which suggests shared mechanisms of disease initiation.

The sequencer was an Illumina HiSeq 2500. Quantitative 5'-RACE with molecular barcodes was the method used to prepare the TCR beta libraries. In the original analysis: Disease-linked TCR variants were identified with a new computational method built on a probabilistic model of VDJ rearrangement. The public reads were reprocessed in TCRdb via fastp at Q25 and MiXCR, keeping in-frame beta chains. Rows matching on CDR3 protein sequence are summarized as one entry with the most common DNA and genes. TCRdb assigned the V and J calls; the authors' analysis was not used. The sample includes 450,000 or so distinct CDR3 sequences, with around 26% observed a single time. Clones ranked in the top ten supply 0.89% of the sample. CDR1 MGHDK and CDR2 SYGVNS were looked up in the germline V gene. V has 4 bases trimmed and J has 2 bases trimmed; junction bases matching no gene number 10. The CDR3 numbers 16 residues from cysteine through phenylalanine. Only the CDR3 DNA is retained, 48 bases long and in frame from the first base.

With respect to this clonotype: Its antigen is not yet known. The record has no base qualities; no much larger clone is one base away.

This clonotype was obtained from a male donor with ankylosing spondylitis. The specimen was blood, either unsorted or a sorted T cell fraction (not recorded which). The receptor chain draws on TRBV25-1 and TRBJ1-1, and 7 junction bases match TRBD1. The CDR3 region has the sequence CASSAARGTENTEAFF. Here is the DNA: TGTGCCAGCAGTGCTGCGCGAGGGACAGAAAACACTGAAGCTTTCTTT.